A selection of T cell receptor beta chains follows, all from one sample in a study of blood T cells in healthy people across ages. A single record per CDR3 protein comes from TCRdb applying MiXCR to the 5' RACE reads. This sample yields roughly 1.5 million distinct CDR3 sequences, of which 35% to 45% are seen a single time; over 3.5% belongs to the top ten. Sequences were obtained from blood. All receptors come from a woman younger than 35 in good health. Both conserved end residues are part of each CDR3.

CSVEVTSGISSYNEQFF,TRBJ2-1,TRBV29-1
CASITGVTRADEQYF,TRBJ2-7,TRBV6-2/TRBV6-3
CASSKAGTGPANYGYTF,TRBJ1-2,TRBV9
CSARCLGKDCTDTQYF,TRBJ2-3,TRBV20-1
CASSLDRGLGQPQHF,TRBJ1-5,TRBV7-2
CASSPSRRGGTYNEQFF,TRBJ2-1,TRBV6-6
CAISQRPSGGDEQYF,TRBJ2-7,TRBV10-3
CASSQRDRGDEQYF,TRBJ2-7,TRBV4-3
CASSQERTGLAGSDTQYF,TRBJ2-3,TRBV4-2
CASNSGSSGSSYNEQYF,-,TRBV25-1
CASSLNAGLATNTQYF,TRBJ2-3,TRBV7-8
CAIGDLTSGGGNIQYF,TRBJ2-4,TRBV10-3
CASSRDRQPQHF,TRBJ1-5,TRBV5-6
CASSYVPGGGYGYTF,TRBJ1-2,TRBV6-6
CASSPTGGPGELFF,TRBJ2-2,TRBV25-1
CASSNTGTGDNEQFF,TRBJ2-1,TRBV4-3
CASSQDGTSLTDTQYF,TRBJ2-3,TRBV4-3
CSAREPSSGYNEQFF,TRBJ2-1,TRBV20-1
CASSQDARVSLNQPQHF,TRBJ1-5,TRBV4-1
CASSVLAGGRYNEQFF,TRBJ2-1,TRBV9
CASRDVSGRAYEQYF,TRBJ2-7,TRBV3-1
CASSTGYGNQPQHF,TRBJ1-5,TRBV25-1
CAWSVDATGNTIYF,TRBJ1-3,TRBV30
CASSLPVGTRDEQYF,TRBJ2-7,TRBV5-1
CASGSGQGDNQPQHF,TRBJ1-5,TRBV12-5
CSVGDGRSIVNEQFF,TRBJ2-1,TRBV20-1
CSASGQSTGELFF,TRBJ2-2,TRBV20-1
CASTASGSGSGPYEQYF,TRBJ2-7,TRBV2
CASSYKADWNGCTF,TRBJ1-2,TRBV6-2/TRBV6-3
CASSFSGALSNEQFF,TRBJ2-1,TRBV7-2
CASTRERSGELFF,TRBJ2-2,TRBV2
CASSRNSVRDEKLFF,TRBJ1-4,TRBV4-3
CASSLVWAGRNQPQHF,TRBJ1-5,TRBV7-9
CSASGGSGEKLFF,TRBJ1-4,TRBV20-1
CASSLTRPNYNEQFF,TRBJ2-1,TRBV6-2/TRBV6-3
CASSSGLANHEQYF,TRBJ2-7,TRBV7-2
CSARDRLQRGQYF,TRBJ2-7,TRBV20-1
CASTDNSHGYTF,TRBJ1-2,TRBV27
CASDYRGPSYNEQFF,TRBJ2-1,TRBV12-3/TRBV12-4
CASRNKRTRRGGYTF,TRBJ1-2,TRBV12-3/TRBV12-4
CASSFQSRQGLNTEAFF,TRBJ1-1,TRBV4-1